This is a list of T cell receptor beta chains from one sample in a study of blood T cell repertoires in COVID-19. Sequencing used immunoSEQ multiplex PCR; TCRdb keeps in-frame clones, though not all of them. Seen here are fewer than 120,000 clones, around 74% observed once, and the top ten hold under 10%. Sequenced material: peripheral blood. The receptors here all came from a woman in her sixties or seventies with acute or convalescent COVID-19. CDR3s include the opening cysteine and the closing phenylalanine or tryptophan.

>TRBJ2-5|TRBV7-6
CASSLSRTNEQETQYF
>TRBJ2-7|TRBV11-2
CASSFTGGYEQYF
>TRBJ2-1|TRBV18
CASSPDRGSYNEQFF
>TRBJ2-1|TRBV28
CASRSGGTGGYEQFF
>TRBJ1-2|TRBV2
CASSELGTAGYTF
>TRBJ1-5|TRBV19
CASSIRGAAGSQPQHF
>TRBJ1-3|TRBV9
CASSVEGLGGNTIYF
>TRBJ1-4|TRBV7-8
CASSLGGTGNEKLFF
>TRBJ1-1|TRBV28
CASSPGGVGNTEAFF
>TRBJ1-1|TRBV12-3/TRBV12-4
CASSTQGNTEAFF
>TRBJ1-2|TRBV5-4
CASSPNRGRANYGYTF
>TRBJ2-3|TRBV19
CASSPQRGGQTDTQYF
>TRBJ1-2|TRBV6-5
CASSTGTTGMRGYTF
>TRBJ2-7|TRBV28
CASSSIRDRGYYEQYF
>TRBJ1-6|TRBV2
CASSEAQGTNSPLHF
>TRBJ2-5|TRBV2
CASIDGGHQETQYF
>TRBJ2-5|TRBV3-1/TRBV3-2
CATSGTGLTQYF
>TRBJ2-7|TRBV29-1
CSVLYTYEQYF
>TRBJ2-3|TRBV5-1
CASSRDPEGARGMQYF
>TRBJ2-3|TRBV12-5
CASGLGAGGADTQYF
>TRBJ2-1|TRBV18
CASSPGEDRLGFF
>TRBJ2-1|TRBV11-2
CASSLELRGAYNEQFF
>TRBJ1-2|TRBV28
CASSSGVGYGYTF
>TRBJ2-7|TRBV7-7
CASSLDAREGSEQYF
>TRBJ1-4|TRBV7-9
CASSFRTGEEKLFF
>TRBJ2-7|TRBV12-3/TRBV12-4
CASSLQDRGEQYF
>TRBJ2-7|TRBV2
CASSYSEQYF
>TRBJ1-2|TRBV5-5
CASSRQPVTYGYTF
>TRBJ1-1|TRBV30
CAWSGAGVGTEAFF
>TRBJ2-7|TRBV6-5
CASRLGLTGHYEQYF
>TRBJ2-1|TRBV7-2
CASSFWTGGPHNEQFF
>TRBJ2-3|TRBV4-2
CASSQDGAGGGADTQYF
>TRBJ1-5|TRBV24-1
CATSTDRGLTQHF
>TRBJ1-4|TRBV5-1
CASSRTGTNEKLFF
>TRBJ1-1|TRBV9
CASSVTGVGAEAFF
>TRBJ1-1|TRBV7-9
CASSSREANIEAFF
>TRBJ1-1|TRBV5-1
CASSFLSQTGGSSEAFF
>TRBJ2-5|TRBV7-2
CASSLWERETQYF
>TRBJ1-2|TRBV6-1
CASSEERGGYTF
>TRBJ1-5|TRBV30
CACLTPARGKPKGDSNQPQHF
>TRBJ1-2|TRBV5-6
CASSPGTANYGYTF
>TRBJ1-5|TRBV19
CASKDRAINIRNSNQPQHF
>TRBJ1-4|TRBV30
CAWSAGVGEKLFF
>TRBJ1-3|TRBV7-8
CASSLAGNTIYF
>TRBJ1-5|TRBV2
CASSNRGGNQPQHF
>TRBJ2-7|TRBV6-6
CAISRRQGYHEQYF
>TRBJ2-5|TRBV5-4
CASSKAGGQETQYF
>TRBJ1-1|TRBV12-3/TRBV12-4
CASSEGRYTEAFF
>TRBJ1-3|TRBV19
CASSPQGAGNTIYF
>TRBJ1-4|TRBV9
CASSDWDRDPTTNEKLFF
>TRBJ1-2|TRBV7-9
CASGEGTGGQVRGYTF
>TRBJ1-2|TRBV10-3
CATRQGENYGYTF
>TRBJ2-7|TRBV6-5
CASSYSKGDRYF
>TRBJ1-5|TRBV15
CATSLSIGTENQPQHF
>TRBJ2-7|TRBV9
CASSVEAEPTEQYF